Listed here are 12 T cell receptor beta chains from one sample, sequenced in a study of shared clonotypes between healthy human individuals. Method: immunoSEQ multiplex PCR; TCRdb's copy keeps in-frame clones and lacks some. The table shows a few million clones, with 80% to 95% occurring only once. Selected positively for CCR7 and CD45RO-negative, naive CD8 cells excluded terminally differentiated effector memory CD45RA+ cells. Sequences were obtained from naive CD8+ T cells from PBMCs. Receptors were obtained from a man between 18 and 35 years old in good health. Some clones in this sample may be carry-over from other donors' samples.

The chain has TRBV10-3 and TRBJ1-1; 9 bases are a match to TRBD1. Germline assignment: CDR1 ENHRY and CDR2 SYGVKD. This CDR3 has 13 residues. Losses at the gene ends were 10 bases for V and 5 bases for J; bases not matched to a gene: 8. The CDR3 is CASEDRGGTEAFF. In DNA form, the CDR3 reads TGTGCCAGCGAGGACAGGGGAGGAACTGAAGCTTTCTTT.

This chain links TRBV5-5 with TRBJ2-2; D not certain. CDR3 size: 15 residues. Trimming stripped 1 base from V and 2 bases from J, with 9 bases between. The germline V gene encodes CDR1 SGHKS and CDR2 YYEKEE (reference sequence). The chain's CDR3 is CASSLTGSNTGELFF. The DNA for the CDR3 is TGTGCCAGCAGCTTGACGGGTAGTAACACCGGGGAGCTGTTTTTT.

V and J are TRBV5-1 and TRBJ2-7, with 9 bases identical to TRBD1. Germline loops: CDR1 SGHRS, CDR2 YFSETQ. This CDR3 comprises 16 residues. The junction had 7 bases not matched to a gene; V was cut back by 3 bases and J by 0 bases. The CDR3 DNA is TGCGCCAGCAGCTGGGACCGGGACAGGGACTCCTACGAGCAGTACTTC. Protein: CASSWDRDRDSYEQYF.

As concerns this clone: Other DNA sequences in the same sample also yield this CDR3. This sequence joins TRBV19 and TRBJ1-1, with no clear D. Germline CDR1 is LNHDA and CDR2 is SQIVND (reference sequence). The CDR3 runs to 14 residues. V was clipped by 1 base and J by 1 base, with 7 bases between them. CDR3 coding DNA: TGTGCCAGTAGTATAGGAGAGGGGAACACTGAAGCTTTCTTT. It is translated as CASSIGEGNTEAFF.

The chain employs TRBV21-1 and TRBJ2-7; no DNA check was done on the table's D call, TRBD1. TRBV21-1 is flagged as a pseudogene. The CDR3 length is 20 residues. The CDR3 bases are TGTGCCAGCAGCAGCACGTGGGGACACCGGTGGACGAGAGGGGCCTACGAGCAGTACTTC. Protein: CASSSTWGHRWTRGAYEQYF.

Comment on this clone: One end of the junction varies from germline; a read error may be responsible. The CDR3 bases are TGTGCCACCAGCTTAGAGGGGGGAAGCTCCTACGAGCAGTACTTC. Protein sequence: CATSLEGGSSYEQYF. The chain uses TRBV7-8 and TRBJ2-7; D may match TRBD1 or TRBD2 (6 bases each). CDR1 is SGHVS and CDR2 is FQNEAQ in the germline V gene. The CDR3 length is 15 residues. The full variable domain, in which reference TRBV7-8 and TRBJ2-7 provide the parts outside the CDR3, is GAGVSQSPRYKVAKRGQDVALRCDPISGHVSLFWYQQALGQGPEFLTYFQNEAQLDKSGLPSDRFFAERPEGSVSTLKIQRTQQEDSAVYLCATSLEGGSSYEQYFGPGTRLTVT.

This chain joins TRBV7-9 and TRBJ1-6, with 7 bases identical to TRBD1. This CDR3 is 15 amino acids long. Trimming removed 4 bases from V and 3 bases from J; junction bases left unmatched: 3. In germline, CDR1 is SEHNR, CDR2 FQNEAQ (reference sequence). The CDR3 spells CASSSGQNYNSPLHF. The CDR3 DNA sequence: TGTGCCAGCAGCTCGGGACAGAACTATAATTCACCCCTCCACTTT.

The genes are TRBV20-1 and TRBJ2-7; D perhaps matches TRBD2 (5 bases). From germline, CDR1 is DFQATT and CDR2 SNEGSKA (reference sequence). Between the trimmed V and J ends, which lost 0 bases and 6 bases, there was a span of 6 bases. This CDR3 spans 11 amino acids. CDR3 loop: CSARDAGEQYF. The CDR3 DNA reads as TGCAGTGCTAGAGATGCGGGCGAGCAGTACTTC.

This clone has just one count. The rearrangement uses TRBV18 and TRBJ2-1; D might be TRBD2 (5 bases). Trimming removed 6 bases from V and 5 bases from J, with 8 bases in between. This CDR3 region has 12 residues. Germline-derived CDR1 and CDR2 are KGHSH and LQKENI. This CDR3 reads CASSRGNNEQFF. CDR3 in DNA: TGTGCCAGCTCCCGGGGTAACAATGAGCAGTTCTTC.

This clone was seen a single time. Here the CDR3 DNA reads TGTGCCAGCAGTTTATATACCAGAACTAATGAAAAACTGTTTTTT. It yields the protein CASSLYTRTNEKLFF. The genes are TRBV28 and TRBJ1-4, with D hard to call. Per the germline V gene, CDR1 is MDHEN and CDR2 is SYDVKM. V shed 1 base and J shed 1 base, with 7 bases lying between them. This CDR3 is 15 amino acids long.

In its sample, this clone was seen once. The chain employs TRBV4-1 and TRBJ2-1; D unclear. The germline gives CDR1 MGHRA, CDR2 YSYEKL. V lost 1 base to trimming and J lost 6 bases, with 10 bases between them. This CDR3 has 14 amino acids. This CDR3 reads CASSQVSPTNEQFF. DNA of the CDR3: TGCGCCAGCAGCCAAGTCAGTCCCACCAATGAGCAGTTCTTC.

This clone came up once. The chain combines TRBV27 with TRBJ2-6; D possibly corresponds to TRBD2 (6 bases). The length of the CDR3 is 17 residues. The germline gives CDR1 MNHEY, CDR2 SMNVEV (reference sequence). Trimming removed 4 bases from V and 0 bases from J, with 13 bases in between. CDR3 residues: CASSSPGSSSGANVLTF. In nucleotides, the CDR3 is TGTGCCAGCAGTTCTCCCGGGAGTAGCTCTGGGGCCAACGTCCTGACTTTC.